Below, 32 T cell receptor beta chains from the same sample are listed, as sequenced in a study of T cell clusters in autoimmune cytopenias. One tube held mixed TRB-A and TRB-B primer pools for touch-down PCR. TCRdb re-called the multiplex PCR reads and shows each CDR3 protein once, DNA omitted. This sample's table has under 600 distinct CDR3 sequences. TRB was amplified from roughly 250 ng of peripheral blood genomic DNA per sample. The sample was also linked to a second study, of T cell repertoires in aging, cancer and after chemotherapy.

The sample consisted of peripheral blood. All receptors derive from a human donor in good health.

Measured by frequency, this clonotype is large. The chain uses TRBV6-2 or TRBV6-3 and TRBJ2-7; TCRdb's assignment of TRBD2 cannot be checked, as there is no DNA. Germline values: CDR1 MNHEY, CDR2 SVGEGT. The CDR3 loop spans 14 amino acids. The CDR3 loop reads CASSYGLAGREQYF.

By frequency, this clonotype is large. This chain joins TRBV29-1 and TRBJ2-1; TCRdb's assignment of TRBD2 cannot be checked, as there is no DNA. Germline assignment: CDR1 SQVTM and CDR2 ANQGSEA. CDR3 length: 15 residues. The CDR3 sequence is CSLQEVLSSYNEQFF.

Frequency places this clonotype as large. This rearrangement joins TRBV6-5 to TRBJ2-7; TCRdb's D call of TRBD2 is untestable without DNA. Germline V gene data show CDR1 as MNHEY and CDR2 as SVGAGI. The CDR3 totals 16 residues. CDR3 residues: CASSLTGLAGGYEQYF.

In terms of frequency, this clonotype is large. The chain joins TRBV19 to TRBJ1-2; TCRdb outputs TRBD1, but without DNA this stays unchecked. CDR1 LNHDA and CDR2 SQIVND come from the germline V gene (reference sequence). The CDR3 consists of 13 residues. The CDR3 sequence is CASSTYTGNGYTF.

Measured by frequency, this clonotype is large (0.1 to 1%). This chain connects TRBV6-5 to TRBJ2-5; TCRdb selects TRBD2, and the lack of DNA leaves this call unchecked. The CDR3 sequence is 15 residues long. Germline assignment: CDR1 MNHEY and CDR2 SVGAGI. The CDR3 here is CASSYSLAGVETQYF.

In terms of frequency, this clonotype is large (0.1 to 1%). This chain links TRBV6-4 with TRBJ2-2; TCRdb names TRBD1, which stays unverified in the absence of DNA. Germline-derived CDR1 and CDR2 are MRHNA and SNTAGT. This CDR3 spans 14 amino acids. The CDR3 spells CASSALRGTGELFF.

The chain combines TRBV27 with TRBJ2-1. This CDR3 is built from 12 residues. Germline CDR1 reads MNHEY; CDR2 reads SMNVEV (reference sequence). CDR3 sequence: CASSLLGYEQFF.

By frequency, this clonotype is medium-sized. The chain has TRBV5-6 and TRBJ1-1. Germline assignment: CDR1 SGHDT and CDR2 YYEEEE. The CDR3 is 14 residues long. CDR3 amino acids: CASSPRLGPTEAFF.

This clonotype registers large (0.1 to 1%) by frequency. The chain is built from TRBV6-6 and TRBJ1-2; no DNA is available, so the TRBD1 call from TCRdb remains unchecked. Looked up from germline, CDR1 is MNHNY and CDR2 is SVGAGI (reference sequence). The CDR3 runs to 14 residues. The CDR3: CASSTGQGNYGYTF.

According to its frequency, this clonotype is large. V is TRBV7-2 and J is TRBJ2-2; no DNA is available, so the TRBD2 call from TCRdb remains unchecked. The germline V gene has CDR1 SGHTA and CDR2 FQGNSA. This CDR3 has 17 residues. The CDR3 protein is CASSHSPALARTGELFF.

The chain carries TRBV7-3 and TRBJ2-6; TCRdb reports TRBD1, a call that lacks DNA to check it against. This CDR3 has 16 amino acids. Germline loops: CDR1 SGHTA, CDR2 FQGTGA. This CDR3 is CASSLSSGTGANVLTF.

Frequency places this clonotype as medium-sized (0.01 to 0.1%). This chain's CDR3 is CASSGRAAYEQYF. The chain has TRBV7-9 and TRBJ2-7; TCRdb indicates TRBD2, and absent DNA this call remains unverified. The CDR3 covers 13 residues. Germline V gene sequence: CDR1 SEHNR, CDR2 FQNEAQ (reference sequence).

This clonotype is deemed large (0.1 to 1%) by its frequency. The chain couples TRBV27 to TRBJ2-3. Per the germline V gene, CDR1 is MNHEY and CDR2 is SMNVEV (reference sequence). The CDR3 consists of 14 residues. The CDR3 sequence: CASSLSLRADTQYF.

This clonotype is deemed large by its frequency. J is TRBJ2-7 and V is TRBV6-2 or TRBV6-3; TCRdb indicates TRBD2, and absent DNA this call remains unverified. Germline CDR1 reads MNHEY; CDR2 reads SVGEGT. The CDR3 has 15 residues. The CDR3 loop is CASSYEWGGGYEQYF.

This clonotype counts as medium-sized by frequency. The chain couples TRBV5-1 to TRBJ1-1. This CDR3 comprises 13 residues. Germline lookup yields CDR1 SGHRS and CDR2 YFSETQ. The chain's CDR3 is CASSLQANTEAFF.

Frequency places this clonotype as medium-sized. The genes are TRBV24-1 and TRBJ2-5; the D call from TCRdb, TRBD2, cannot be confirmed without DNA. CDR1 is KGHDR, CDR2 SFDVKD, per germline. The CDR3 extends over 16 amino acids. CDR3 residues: CATSRGLAGGQETQYF.

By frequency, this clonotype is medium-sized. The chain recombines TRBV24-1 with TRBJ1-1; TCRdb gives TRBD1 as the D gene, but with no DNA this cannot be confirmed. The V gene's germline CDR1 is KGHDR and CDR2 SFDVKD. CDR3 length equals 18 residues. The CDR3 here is CATSDDRGGETENTEAFF.

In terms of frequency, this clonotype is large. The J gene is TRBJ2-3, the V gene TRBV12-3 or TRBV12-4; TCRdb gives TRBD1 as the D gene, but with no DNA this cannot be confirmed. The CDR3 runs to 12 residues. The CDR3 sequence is CASRRQGDTQYF.

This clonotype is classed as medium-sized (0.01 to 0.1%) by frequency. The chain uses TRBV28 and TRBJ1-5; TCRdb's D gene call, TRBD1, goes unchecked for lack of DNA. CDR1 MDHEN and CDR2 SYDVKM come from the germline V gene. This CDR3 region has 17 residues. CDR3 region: CASSGDPGHVSNQPQHF.

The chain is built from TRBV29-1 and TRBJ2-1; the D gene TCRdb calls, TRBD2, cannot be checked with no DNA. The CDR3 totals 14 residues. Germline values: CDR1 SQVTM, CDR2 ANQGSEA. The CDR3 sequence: CSVFGTSAYNEQFF.

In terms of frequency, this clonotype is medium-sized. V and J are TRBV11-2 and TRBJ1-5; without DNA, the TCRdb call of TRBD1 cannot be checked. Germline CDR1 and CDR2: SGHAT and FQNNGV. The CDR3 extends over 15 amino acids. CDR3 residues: CASSLTGGNSQPQHF. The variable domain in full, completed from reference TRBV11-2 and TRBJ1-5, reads EAGVAQSPRYKIIEKRQSVAFWCNPISGHATLYWYQQILGQGPKLLIQFQNNGVVDDSQLPKDRFSAERLKGVDSTLKIQPAKLEDSAVYLCASSLTGGNSQPQHFGDGTRLSIL.

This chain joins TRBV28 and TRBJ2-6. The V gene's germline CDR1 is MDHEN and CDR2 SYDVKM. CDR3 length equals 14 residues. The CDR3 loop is CASSLDSGANVLTF.

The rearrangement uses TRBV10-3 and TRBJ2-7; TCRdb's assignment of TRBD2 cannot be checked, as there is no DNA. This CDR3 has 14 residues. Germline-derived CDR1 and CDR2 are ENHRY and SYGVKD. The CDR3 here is CAISELAERGEQYF.

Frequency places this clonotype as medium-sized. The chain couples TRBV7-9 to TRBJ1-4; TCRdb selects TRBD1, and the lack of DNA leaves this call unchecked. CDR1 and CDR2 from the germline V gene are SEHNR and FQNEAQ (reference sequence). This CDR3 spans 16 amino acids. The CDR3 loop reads CASSSNTGTANEKLFF.

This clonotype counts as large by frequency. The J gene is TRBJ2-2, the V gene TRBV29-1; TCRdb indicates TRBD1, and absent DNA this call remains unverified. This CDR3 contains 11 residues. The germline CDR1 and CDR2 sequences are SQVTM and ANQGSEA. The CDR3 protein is CSAYRGGELFF.

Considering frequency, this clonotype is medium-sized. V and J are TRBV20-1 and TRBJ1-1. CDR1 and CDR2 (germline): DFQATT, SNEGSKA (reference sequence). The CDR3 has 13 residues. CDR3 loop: CSAGPWKGTEAFF.

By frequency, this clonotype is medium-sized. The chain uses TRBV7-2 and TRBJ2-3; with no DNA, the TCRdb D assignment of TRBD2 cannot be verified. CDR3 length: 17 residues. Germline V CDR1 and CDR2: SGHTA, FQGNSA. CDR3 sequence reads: CASSLLGGTRGLDTQYF.

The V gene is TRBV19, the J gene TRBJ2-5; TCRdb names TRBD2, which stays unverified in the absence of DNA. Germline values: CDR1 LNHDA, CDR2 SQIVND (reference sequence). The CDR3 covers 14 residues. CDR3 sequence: CASSRGTRGETQYF.

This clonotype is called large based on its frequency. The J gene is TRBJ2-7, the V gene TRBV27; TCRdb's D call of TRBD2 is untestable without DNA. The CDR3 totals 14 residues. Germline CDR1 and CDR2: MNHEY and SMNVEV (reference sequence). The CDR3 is CATTGGAGTYEQYF.

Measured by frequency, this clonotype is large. The CDR3 loop reads CASKVVGPTEQYF. The genes are TRBV6-2 or TRBV6-3 and TRBJ2-7; TCRdb's assignment of TRBD2 cannot be checked, as there is no DNA. CDR3 length: 13 residues. Germline CDR1 and CDR2: MNHEY and SVGEGT.

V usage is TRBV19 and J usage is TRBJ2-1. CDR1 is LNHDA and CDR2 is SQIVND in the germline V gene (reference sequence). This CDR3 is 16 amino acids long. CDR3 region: CASTDPSRSSYNEQFF.

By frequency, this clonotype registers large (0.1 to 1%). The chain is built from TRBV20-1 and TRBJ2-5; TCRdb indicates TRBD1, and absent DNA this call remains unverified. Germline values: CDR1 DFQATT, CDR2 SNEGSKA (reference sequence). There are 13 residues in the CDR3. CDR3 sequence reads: CSAILDREETQYF.